This T cell receptor beta chain was observed in a study of OX40 agonist ivuxolimab in advanced cancers. The study, taken as a whole, reports: Among the lowest levels of clonal expansion were found in partial responders at 0.1-3.0 mg/kg. The average count of expanded clones was higher among CD8+ T cells than among CD4+.

This CDR3 comprises 15 residues. Germline V lookup: CDR1 MNHNS, CDR2 SASEGT. With 0 bases removed from V and 1 base from J, the gap between germline ends came to 9 bases. In the case of this clone: Its specificity is not known.

Libraries were prepared by immunoSEQ multiplex PCR; TCRdb keeps only in-frame clonotypes and omits some of them. The sample lists around 72,000 clones; 80% to 90% were seen once. The chain employs TRBV6-1 and TRBJ1-2, with D unresolved. The sample in question was CD4+ or CD8+ T cells sorted from blood, obtained in a trial of the OX40 agonist ivuxolimab. This clonotype was obtained from an adult with an advanced solid tumor such as melanoma, head and neck, liver or kidney cancer. As DNA, the CDR3 is TGTGCCAGCAGTGAAGCGGGCCCCTTTAACTATGGCTACACCTTC. Amino acid sequence: CASSEAGPFNYGYTF.